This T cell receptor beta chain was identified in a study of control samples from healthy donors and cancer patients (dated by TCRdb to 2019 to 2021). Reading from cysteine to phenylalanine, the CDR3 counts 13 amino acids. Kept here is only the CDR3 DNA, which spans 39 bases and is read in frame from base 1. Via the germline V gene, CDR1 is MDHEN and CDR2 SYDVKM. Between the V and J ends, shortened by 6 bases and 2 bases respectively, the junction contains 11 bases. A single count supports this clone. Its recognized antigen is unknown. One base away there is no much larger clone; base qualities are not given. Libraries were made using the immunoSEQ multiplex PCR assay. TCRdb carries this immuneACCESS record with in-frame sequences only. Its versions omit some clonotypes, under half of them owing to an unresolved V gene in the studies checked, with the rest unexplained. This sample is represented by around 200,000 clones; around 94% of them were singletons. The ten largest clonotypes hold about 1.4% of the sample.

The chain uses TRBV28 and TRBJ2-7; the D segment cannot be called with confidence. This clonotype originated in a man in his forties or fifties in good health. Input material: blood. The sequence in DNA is TGTGCCAGCAGCCAATTTGGGCCCTACGAGCAGTACTTC. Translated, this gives CASSQFGPYEQYF.